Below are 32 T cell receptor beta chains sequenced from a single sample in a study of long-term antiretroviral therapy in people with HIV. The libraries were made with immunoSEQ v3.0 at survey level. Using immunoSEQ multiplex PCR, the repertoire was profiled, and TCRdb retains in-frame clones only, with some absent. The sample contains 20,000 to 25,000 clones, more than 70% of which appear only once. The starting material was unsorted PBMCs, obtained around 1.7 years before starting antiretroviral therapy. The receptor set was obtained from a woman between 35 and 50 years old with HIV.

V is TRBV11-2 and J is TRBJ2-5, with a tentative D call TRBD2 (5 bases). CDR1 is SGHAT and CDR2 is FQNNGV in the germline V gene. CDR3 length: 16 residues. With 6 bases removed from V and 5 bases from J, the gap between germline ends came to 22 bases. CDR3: CASSQSRVMGVETQYF. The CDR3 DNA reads TGTGCCAGCAGTCAGTCGCGGGTGATGGGCGTGGAGACCCAGTACTTC.

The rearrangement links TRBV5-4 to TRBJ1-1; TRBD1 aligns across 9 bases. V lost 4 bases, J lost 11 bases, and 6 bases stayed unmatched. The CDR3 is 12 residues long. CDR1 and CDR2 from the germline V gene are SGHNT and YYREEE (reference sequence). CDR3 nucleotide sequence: TGTGCCAGCAGCGCAGGGACAGGGATGGCTTTCTTT. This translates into CASSAGTGMAFF.

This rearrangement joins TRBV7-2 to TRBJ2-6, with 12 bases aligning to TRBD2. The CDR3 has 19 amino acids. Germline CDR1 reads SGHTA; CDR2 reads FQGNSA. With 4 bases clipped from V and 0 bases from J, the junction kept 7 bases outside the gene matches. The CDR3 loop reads CASSWTSGIFNSGANVLTF. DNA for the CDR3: TGTGCCAGCAGCTGGACTAGCGGGATCTTCAACTCTGGGGCCAACGTCCTGACTTTC.

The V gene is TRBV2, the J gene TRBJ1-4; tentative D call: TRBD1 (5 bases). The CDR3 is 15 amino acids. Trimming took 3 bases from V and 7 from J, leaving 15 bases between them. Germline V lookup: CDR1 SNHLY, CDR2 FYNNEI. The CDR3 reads CASSDSGRGSEKLFF. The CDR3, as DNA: TGTGCCAGCAGTGATTCCGGACGGGGGAGTGAAAAACTGTTTTTT.

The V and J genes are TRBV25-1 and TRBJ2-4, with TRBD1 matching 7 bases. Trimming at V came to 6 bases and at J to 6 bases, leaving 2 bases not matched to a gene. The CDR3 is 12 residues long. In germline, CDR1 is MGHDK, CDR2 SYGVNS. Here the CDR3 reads CASRNRGNIQYF. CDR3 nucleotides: TGTGCCAGCAGGAACAGGGGAAACATTCAGTACTTC.

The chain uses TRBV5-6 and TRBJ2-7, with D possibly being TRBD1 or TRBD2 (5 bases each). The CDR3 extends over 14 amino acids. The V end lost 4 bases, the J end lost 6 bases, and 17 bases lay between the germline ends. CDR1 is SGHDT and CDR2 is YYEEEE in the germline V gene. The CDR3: CASSGGGWGREQYF. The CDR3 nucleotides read TGTGCCAGCAGCGGGGGTGGTTGGGGACGCGAGCAGTACTTC.

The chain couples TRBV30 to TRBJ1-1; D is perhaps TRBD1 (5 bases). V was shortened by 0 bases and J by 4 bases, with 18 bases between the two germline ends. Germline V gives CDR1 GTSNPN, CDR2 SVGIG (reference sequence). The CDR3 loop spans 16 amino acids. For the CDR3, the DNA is TGTGCCTGGAGTGTAGGGCTCGGGGCCCTTAGCACTGAAGCTTTCTTT. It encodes CAWSVGLGALSTEAFF.

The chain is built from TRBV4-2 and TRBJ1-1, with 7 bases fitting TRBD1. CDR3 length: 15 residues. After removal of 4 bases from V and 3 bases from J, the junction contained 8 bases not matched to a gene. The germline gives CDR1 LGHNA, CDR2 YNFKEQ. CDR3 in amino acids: CASSLGPTGDTEAFF. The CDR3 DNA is TGTGCCAGCAGCCTGGGCCCAACAGGGGACACTGAAGCTTTCTTT.

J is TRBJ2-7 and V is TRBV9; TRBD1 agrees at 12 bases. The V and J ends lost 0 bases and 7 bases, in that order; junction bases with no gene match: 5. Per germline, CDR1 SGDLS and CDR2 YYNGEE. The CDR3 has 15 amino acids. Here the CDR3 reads CASSVEGQGAGEQYF. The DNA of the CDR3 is TGTGCCAGCAGCGTAGAGGGACAGGGGGCTGGTGAGCAGTACTTC.

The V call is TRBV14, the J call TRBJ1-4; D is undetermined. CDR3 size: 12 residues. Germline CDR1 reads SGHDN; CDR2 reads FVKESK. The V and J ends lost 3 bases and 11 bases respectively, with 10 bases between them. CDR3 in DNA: TGTGCCAGCAGCCAGGCCGGGTGGAAACTGTTTTTT. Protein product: CASSQAGWKLFF.

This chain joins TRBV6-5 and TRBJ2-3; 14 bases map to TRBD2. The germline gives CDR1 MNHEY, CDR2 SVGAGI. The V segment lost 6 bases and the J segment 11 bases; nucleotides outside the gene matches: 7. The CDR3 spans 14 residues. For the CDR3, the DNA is TGTGCCAGCAGACCGGGACTAGCGGGAGCGGGGCAGTATTTT. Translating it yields CASRPGLAGAGQYF.

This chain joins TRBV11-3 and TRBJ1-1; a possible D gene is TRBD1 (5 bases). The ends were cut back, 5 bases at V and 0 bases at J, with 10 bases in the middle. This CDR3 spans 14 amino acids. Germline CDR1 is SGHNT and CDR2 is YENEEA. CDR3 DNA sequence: TGTGCCAGCAGCGTGGGACGGTTGAACACTGAAGCTTTCTTT. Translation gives CASSVGRLNTEAFF.

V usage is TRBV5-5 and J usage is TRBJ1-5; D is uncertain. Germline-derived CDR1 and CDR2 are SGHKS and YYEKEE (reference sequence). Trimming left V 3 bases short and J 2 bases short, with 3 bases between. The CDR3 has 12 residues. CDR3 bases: TGTGCCAGCAGCTCCGGCAATCAGCCCCAGCATTTT. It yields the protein CASSSGNQPQHF.

CDR3 sequence (DNA): TGCAGCACGTCGGACAGGACCAATGAAAAACTGTTTTTT. Translation gives CSTSDRTNEKLFF. The gene calls are TRBV29-1 and TRBJ1-4, with 7 bases lining up with TRBD1. The germline CDR1 and CDR2 sequences are SQVTM and ANQGSEA. Losses at the gene ends were 8 bases for V and 5 bases for J; bases not matched to a gene: 8. The CDR3 covers 13 residues.

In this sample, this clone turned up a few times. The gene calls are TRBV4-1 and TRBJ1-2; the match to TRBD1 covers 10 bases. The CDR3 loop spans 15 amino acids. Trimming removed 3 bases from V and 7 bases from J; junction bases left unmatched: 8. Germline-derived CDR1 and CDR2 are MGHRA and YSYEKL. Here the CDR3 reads CASSQGTGAQRGYTF. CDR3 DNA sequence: TGCGCCAGCAGCCAGGGGACAGGGGCGCAACGTGGCTACACCTTC.

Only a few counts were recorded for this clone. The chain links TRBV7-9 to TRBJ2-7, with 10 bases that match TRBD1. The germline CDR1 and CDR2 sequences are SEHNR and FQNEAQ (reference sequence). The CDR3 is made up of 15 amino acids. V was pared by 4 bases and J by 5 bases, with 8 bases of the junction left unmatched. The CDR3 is CASSSPGQGLHEQYF. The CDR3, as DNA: TGTGCCAGCAGCTCGCCGGGACAGGGGCTCCACGAGCAGTACTTC.

The CDR3 region is CASSGTGENEKLFF. The CDR3 DNA follows: TGCGCCAGCAGCGGGACAGGGGAAAATGAAAAACTGTTTTTT. The chain is built from TRBV4-1 and TRBJ1-4, with 10 positions matching TRBD1. J gave up 5 bases and V 5 bases, and 2 bases lay outside the gene matches. The CDR3 has 14 amino acids. Germline V lookup: CDR1 MGHRA, CDR2 YSYEKL.

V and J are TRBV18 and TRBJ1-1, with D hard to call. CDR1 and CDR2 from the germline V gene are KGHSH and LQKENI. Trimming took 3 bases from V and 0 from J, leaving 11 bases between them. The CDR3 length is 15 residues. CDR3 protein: CASSPLGSMNTEAFF. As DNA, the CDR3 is TGTGCCAGCTCACCTCTCGGGTCAATGAACACTGAAGCTTTCTTT. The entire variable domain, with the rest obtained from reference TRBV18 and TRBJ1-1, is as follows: NAGVMQNPRHLVRRRGQEARLRCSPMKGHSHVYWYRQLPEEGLKFMVYLQKENIIDESGMPKERFSAEFPKEGPSILRIQQVVRGDSAAYFCASSPLGSMNTEAFFGQGTRLTVV.

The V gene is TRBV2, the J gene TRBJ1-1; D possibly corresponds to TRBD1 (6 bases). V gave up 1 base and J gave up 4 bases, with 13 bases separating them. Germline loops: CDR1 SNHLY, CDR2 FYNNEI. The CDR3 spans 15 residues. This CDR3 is CASSEGTAMGTEAFF. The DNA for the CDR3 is TGTGCCAGCAGTGAAGGGACAGCCATGGGCACTGAAGCTTTCTTT.

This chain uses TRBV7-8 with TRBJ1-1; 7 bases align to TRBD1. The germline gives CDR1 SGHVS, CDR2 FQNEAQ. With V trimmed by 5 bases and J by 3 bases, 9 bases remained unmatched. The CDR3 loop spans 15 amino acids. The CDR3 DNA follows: TGTGCCAGCAGCCAGGGCAAGGGGGCGGACACTGAAGCTTTCTTT. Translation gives CASSQGKGADTEAFF.

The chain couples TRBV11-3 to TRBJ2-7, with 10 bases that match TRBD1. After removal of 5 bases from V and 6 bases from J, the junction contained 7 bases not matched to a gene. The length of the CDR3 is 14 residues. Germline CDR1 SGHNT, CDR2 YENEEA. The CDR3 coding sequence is TGTGCCAGCAGCCTGCGGGACAGGGGCTCCGAGCAGTACTTC. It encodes CASSLRDRGSEQYF.

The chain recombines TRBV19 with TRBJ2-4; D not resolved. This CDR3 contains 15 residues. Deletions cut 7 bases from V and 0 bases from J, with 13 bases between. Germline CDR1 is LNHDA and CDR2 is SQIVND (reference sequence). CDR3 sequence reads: CASTPSGLAKNIQYF. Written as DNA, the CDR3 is TGTGCCAGTACCCCCAGTGGATTAGCCAAAAACATTCAGTACTTC.

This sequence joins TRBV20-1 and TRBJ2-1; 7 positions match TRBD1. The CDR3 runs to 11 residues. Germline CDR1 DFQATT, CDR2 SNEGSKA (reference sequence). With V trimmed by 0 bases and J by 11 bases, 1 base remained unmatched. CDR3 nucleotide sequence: TGCAGTGCTAGAGAGACAGGGAAGCAGTTCTTC. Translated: CSARETGKQFF.

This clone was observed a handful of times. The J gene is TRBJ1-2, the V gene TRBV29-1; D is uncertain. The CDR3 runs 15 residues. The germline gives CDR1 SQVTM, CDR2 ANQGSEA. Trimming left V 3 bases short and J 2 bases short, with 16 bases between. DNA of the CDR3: TGCAGCGTTGATTCTACGCTGGGCCTAAACTATGGCTACACCTTC. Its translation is CSVDSTLGLNYGYTF. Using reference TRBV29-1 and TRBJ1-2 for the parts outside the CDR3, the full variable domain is SAVISQKPSRDICQRGTSLTIQCQVDSQVTMMFWYRQQPGQSLTLIATANQGSEATYESGFVIDKFPISRPNLTFSTLTVSNMSPEDSSIYLCSVDSTLGLNYGYTFGSGTRLTVV.

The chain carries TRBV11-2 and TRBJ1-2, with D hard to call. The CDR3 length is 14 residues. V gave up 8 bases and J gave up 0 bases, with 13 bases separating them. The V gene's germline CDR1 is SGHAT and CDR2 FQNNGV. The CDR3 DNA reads TGTGCCAGCGGCTACAGATTCCCTAACTATGGCTACACCTTC. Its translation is CASGYRFPNYGYTF.

CDR3 amino acids: CASSGDRGDYNEQFF. CDR3 sequence (DNA): TGTGCCAGCAGTGGGGACAGGGGCGACTACAATGAGCAGTTCTTC. The chain employs TRBV2 and TRBJ2-1; 10 bases map to TRBD1. Per the germline V gene, CDR1 is SNHLY and CDR2 is FYNNEI. With 4 bases clipped from V and 3 bases from J, the junction kept 3 bases outside the gene matches. This CDR3 has 15 amino acids.

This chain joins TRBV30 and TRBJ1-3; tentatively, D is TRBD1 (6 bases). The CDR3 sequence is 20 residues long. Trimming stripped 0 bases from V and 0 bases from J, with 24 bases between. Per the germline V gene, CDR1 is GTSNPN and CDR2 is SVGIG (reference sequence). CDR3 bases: TGTGCCTGGAGTGTACCTCGGGCAGGGGTAAATTTCGACTCTGGAAACACCATATATTTT. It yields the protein CAWSVPRAGVNFDSGNTIYF.

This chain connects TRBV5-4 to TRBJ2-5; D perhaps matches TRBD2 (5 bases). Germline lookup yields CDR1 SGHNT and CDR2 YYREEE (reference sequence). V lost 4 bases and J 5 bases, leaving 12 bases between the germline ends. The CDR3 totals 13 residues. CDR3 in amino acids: CASSRTPRETQYF. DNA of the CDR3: TGTGCCAGCAGCCGGACTCCCCGGGAGACCCAGTACTTC.

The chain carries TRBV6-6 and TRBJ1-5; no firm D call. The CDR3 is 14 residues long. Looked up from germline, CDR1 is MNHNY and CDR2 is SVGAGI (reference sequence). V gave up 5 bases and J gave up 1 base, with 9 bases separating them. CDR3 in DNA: TGTGCCAGCAGTGTACCCGCAAGCAATCAGCCCCAGCATTTT. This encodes CASSVPASNQPQHF.

CDR3 nucleotides: TGTGCCTGGAACCCTAGGACAGGGCCGAGCTCCTACGAGCAGTACTTC. It codes for CAWNPRTGPSSYEQYF. This chain joins TRBV30 and TRBJ2-7; 8 positions agree with TRBD1. The J segment lost 0 bases and the V segment lost 4 bases, leaving 11 bases of the junction unmatched. The CDR3 length is 16 residues. CDR1 and CDR2 (germline): GTSNPN, SVGIG (reference sequence).

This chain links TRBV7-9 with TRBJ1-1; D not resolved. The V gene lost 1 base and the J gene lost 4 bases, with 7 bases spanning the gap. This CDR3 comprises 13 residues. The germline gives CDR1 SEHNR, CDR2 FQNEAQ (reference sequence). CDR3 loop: CASSLVIGTEAFF. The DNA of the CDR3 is TGTGCCAGCAGCTTAGTTATCGGCACTGAAGCTTTCTTT.

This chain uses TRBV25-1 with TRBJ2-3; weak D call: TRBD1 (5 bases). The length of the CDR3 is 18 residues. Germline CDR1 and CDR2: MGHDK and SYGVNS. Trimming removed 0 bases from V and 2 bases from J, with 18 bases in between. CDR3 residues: CASSEYGSGSKNTDTQYF. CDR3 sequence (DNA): TGTGCCAGCAGTGAATATGGCTCAGGGTCCAAAAACACAGATACGCAGTATTTT.